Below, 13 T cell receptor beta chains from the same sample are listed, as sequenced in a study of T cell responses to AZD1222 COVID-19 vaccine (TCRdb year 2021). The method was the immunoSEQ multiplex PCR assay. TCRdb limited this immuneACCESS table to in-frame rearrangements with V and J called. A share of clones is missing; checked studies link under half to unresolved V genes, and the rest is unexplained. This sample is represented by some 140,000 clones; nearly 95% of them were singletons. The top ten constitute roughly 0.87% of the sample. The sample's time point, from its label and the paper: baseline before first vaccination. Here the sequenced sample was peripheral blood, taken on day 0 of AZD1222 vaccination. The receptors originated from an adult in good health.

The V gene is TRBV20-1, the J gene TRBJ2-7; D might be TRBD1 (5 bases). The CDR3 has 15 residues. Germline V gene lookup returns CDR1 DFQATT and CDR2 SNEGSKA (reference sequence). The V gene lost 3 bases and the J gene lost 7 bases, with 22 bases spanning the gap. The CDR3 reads CSASSGGRGRHEQYF. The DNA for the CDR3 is TGCAGTGCTAGTTCAGGTGGAAGGGGAAGGCATGAGCAGTACTTC.

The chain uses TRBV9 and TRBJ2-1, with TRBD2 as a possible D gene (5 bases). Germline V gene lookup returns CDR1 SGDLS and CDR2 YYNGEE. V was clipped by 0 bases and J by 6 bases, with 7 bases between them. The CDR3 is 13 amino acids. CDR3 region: CASSVGGINEQFF. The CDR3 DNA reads TGTGCCAGCAGCGTAGGAGGGATCAATGAGCAGTTCTTC.

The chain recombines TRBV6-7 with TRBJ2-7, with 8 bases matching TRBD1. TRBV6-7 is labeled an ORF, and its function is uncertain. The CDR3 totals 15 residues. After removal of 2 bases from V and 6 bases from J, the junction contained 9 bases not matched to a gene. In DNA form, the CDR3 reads TGTGCCAGCAGTTACGACAGGACAGGGTTCTGCGAGCAGTACTTC. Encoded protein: CASSYDRTGFCEQYF.

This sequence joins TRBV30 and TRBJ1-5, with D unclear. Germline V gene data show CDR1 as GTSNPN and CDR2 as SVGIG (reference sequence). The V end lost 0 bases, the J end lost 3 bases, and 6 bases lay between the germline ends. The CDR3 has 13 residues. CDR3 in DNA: TGTGCCTGGAGTGTAAATCCCAATCAGCCCCAGCATTTT. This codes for CAWSVNPNQPQHF. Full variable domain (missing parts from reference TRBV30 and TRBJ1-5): SQTIHQWPATLVQPVGSPLSLECTVEGTSNPNLYWYRQAAGRGLQLLFYSVGIGQISSEVPQNLSASRPQDRQFILSSKKLLLSDSGFYLCAWSVNPNQPQHFGDGTRLSIL.

The CDR3 reads CASSSNRVQPLHF. The CDR3 DNA reads as TGTGCCAGCAGCTCGAACAGAGTTCAACCCCTCCACTTT. The chain carries TRBV5-4 and TRBJ1-6; D is undetermined. Germline CDR1 SGHNT, CDR2 YYREEE (reference sequence). V gave up 3 bases and J gave up 12 bases, with 13 bases separating them. The CDR3 has 13 residues.

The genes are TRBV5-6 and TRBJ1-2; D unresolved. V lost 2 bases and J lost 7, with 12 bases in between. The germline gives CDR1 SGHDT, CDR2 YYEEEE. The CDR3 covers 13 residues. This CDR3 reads CASSFVGAGGYTF. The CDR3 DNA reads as TGTGCCAGCAGCTTTGTGGGTGCTGGTGGCTACACCTTC.

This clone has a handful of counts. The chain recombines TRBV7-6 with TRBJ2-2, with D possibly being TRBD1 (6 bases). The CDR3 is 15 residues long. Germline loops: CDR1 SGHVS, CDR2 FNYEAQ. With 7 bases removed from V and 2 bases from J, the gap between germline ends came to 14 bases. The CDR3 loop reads CASTSQGRNTGELFF. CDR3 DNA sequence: TGTGCCAGCACCTCCCAGGGGCGTAACACCGGGGAGCTGTTTTTT.

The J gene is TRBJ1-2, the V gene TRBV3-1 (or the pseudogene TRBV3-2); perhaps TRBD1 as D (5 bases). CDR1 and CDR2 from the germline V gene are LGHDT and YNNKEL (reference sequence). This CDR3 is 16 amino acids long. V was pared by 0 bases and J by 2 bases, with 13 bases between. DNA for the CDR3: TGTGCCAGCAGCCAAGATTCGACAGCACCAAACTATGGCTACACCTTC. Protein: CASSQDSTAPNYGYTF.

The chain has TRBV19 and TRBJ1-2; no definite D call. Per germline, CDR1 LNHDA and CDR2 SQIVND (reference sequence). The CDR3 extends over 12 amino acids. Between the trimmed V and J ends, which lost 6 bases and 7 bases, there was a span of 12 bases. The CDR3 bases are TGTGCCAGTAGCATGGCCCGGAGTGGCTACACCTTC. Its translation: CASSMARSGYTF.

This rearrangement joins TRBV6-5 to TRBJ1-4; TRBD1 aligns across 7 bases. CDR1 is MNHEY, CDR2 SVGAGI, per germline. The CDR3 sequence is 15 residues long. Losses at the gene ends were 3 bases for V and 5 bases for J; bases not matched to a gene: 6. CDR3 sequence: CASSYSGGGNEKLFF. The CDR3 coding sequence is TGTGCCAGCAGTTATTCAGGGGGTGGAAATGAAAAACTGTTTTTT.

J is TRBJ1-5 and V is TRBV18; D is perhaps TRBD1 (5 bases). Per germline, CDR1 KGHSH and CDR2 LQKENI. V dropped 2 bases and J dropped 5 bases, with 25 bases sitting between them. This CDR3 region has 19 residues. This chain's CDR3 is CASSPVRVGDSYLDQPQHF. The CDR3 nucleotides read TGTGCCAGCTCACCAGTTCGGGTGGGAGACAGCTACCTAGATCAGCCCCAGCATTTT.

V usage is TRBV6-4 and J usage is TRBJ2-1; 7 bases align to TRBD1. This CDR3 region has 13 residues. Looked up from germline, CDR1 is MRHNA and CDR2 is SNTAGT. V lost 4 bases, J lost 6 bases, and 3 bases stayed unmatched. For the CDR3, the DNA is TGTGCCAGCAGTGCAACAGGGGCCAATGAGCAGTTCTTC. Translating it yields CASSATGANEQFF.

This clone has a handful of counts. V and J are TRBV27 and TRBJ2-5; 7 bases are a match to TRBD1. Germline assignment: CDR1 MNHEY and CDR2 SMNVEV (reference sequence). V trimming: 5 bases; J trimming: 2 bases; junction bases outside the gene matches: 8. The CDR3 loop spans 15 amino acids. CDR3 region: CASSPNTGDQETQYF. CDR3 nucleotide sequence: TGTGCCAGCAGTCCTAATACAGGGGATCAAGAGACCCAGTACTTC.